The T cell receptor beta chain under discussion was sequenced for a study of blood T cell repertoires in COVID-19. About the study: Acute-phase and convalescent COVID-19 samples originated in the United States, Italy and Spain. T cells, B-cell-depleted T cells, or PBMCs supplied cDNA or gDNA.

In this sample, this clone turned up a few times. In the authors' workflow: Amplification with reference gene primers provided the estimates of nucleated cell counts. Profiling relied on immunoSEQ multiplex PCR, and the TCRdb table lists in-frame clones only, not all of them. The V and J calls and the clone size are those of that table, but D and trimming were determined from the DNA. Among under 250,000 clones listed, about 82% were seen once. Deletions cut 2 bases from V and 5 bases from J, with 15 bases between. Germline V gene sequence: CDR1 KGHSH, CDR2 LQKENI. This CDR3 has 15 amino acids. The sequencing input was peripheral blood. The receptor's source is a man older than 75 with acute or convalescent COVID-19. V usage is TRBV18 and J usage is TRBJ1-1; tentatively, D is TRBD1 (6 bases). The CDR3 here is CASSPSLVRGTEAFF. CDR3 DNA: TGTGCCAGCTCACCAAGCCTTGTAAGGGGGACTGAAGCTTTCTTT.